Sequencing of this TCR beta chain was carried out in a study of blood T cell repertoires in COVID-19. About the research overall: Material from acute and convalescent COVID-19 was sourced from the United States, Italy and Spain.

CDR1 and CDR2 (germline): SEHNR, FQNEAQ (reference sequence). Trimming cost V 4 bases and J 1 base, with 16 bases left between them. This CDR3 has 16 amino acids. Generated by immunoSEQ multiplex PCR, the TCRdb table keeps only in-frame clones and is missing some. The sample includes approximately 150,000 clones, 84% of them seen just once. Sample: PBMCs or T cells enriched from blood (not recorded which). The gene calls are TRBV7-9 and TRBJ1-1, with D tentatively TRBD1 (5 bases). The source of this sequence is a man in his forties or fifties who had recovered from COVID-19. The chain's CDR3 is CASSSRDSRSNTEAFF. The CDR3 DNA reads TGTGCCAGCAGCTCACGGGACTCAAGGTCGAACACTGAAGCTTTCTTT.